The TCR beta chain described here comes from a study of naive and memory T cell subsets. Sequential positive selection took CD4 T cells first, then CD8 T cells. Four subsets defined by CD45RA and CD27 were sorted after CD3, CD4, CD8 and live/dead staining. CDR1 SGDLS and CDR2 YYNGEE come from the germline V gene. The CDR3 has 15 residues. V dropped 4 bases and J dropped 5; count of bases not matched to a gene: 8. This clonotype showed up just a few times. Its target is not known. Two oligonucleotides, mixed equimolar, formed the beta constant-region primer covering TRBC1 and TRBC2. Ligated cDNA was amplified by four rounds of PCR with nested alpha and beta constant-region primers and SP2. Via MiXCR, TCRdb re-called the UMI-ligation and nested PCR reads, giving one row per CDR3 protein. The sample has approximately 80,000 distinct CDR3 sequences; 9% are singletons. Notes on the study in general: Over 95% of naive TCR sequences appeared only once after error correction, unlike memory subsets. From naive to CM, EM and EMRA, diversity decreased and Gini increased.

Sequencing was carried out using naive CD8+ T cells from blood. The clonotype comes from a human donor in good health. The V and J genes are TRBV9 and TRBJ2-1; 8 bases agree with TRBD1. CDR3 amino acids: CASSPRTGIHNEQFF. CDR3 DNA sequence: TGTGCCAGCAGCCCCCGGACAGGGATCCACAATGAGCAGTTCTTC.